The sequence of this T cell receptor (beta chain) was determined in a study of blood T cells in healthy people across ages. General study results and limits: Significant beta diversity loss was already apparent by age approximately 38, declining roughly linearly. Any changes in expanded clonotypes were possibly confounded, as donor CMV status remained unknown. Without sorted subsets, naive and antigen-experienced compartments could not be conclusively compared.

V dropped 4 bases and J dropped 2 bases, with 14 bases sitting between them. CDR1 and CDR2 from the germline V gene are SGHTA and FQGTGA. This CDR3 has 15 residues. Remarks on this clonotype: The antigen is not known.

Primed by a sample-barcoded 5' primer and a J-beta primer mix, a second PCR proceeded for 7 to 11 cycles. TCRdb re-called the 5' RACE reads through MiXCR, storing one row per CDR3 protein. The sample shows approximately 2,000,000 distinct CDR3 sequences, about 39% of them seen only once. The sequenced material came from blood. This TCR was recovered from a human donor in good health. The genes are TRBV7-3 and TRBJ1-1; D possibly corresponds to TRBD1 (5 bases). The CDR3 DNA reads TGTGCCAGCAGCTCCTCTCACCAGGGAAACACTGAAGCTTTCTTT. Translating it yields CASSSSHQGNTEAFF. Complete variable domain (other parts from reference TRBV7-3 and TRBJ1-1): GAGVSQTPSNKVTEKGKYVELRCDPISGHTALYWYRQSLGQGPEFLIYFQGTGAADDSGLPNDRFFAVRPEGSVSTLKIQRTERGDSAVYLCASSSSHQGNTEAFFGQGTRLTVV.